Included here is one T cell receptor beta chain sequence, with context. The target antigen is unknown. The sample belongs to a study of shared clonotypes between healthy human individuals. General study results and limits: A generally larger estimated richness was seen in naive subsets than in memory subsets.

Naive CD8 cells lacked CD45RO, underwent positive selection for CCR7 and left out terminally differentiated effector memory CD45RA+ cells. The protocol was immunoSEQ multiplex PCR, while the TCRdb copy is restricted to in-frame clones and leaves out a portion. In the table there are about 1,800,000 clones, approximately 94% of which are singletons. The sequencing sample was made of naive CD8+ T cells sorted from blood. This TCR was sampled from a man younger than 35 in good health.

The CDR3 protein is CASSPRPGQGAHGYTF. DNA for the CDR3: TGTGCCAGTAGTCCACGCCCCGGGCAGGGGGCTCATGGCTACACCTTC. The chain carries TRBV19 and TRBJ1-2; 8 bases line up with TRBD1. The germline V gene encodes CDR1 LNHDA and CDR2 SQIVND (reference sequence). The CDR3 consists of 16 residues. Losses at the gene ends were 5 bases for V and 6 bases for J; bases not matched to a gene: 14. Filled out from reference TRBV19 and TRBJ1-2, the complete variable domain reads DGGITQSPKYLFRKEGQNVTLSCEQNLNHDAMYWYRQDPGQGLRLIYYSQIVNDFQKGDIAEGYSVSREKKESFPLTVTSAQKNPTAFYLCASSPRPGQGAHGYTFGSGTRLTVV.